This TCR beta chain was profiled in a study of glioma-infiltrating T cells. V was pared by 2 bases and J by 4 bases, with 2 bases of the junction left unmatched. The CDR3 spans 15 residues. CDR1 is MNHEY, CDR2 SMNVEV, per germline (reference sequence). On this clonotype itself: Its antigen remains unidentified.

Study outcomes and limitations: Very few CDR3 sequences were shared between tissue and blood. Tissue-blood divergence was below expectation in non-neoplastic patients, above in gliomas.

TCR alpha and beta CDR3 regions were amplified from RNA using iRepertoire nested multiplex PCR. For one-step reverse transcription and amplification, about 85-400 ng of tissue mRNA or PBMC total RNA was used. In TCRdb, the multiplex PCR reads were re-called with MiXCR into one record per CDR3 protein. Counted here are more than 95,000 distinct CDR3 sequences, about 30% occurring once; the ten biggest clones make up 44%. The V and J genes are TRBV27 and TRBJ1-2; the match to TRBD1 covers 12 bases. The TCR comes from a human donor with low-grade glioma or glioblastoma, undergoing nonglioma brain surgery, or in good health (not recorded which). The sequenced material came from glioma tissue, nonneoplastic brain tissue, or PBMCs (not recorded which). The CDR3 reads CASSLGDRGPYGYTF. CDR3 DNA sequence: TGTGCCAGCAGTTTAGGGGACAGGGGGCCCTATGGCTACACCTTC.